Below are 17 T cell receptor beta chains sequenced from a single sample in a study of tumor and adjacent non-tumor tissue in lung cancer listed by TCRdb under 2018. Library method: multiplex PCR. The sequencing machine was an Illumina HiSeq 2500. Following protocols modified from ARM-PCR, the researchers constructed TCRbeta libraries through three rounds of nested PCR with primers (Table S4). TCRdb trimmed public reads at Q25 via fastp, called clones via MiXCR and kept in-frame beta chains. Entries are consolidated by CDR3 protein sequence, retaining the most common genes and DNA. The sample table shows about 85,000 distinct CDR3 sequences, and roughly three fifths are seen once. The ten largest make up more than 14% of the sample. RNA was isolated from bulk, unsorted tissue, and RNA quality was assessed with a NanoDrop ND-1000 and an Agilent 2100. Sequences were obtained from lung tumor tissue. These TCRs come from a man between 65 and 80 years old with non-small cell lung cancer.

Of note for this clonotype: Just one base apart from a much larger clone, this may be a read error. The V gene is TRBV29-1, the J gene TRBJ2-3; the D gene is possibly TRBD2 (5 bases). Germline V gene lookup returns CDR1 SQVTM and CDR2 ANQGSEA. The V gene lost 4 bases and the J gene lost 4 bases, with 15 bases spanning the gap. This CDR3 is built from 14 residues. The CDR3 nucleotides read TGCAGCGTTGGGGCTAGCAGGAGTGCAGATACGCAGTATTTT. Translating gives CSVGASRSADTQYF.

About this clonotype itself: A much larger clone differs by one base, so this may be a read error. The CDR3 reads CSVDAQRYGYTF. The CDR3 DNA sequence: TGCAGCGTTGACGCCCAGCGGTATGGCTACACCTTC. This chain links TRBV29-1 with TRBJ1-2; D remains ambiguous. The ends were cut back, 3 bases at V and 5 bases at J, with 10 bases in the middle. This CDR3 region has 12 residues. The germline V gene encodes CDR1 SQVTM and CDR2 ANQGSEA. The full variable domain, in which reference TRBV29-1 and TRBJ1-2 provide the parts outside the CDR3, is SAVISQKPSRDICQRGTSLTIQCQVDSQVTMMFWYRQQPGQSLTLIATANQGSEATYESGFVIDKFPISRPNLTFSTLTVSNMSPEDSSIYLCSVDAQRYGYTFGSGTRLTVV.

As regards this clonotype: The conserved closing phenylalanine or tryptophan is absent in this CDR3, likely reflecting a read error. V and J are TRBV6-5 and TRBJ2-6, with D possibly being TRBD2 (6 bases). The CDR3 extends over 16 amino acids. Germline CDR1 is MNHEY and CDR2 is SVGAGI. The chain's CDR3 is CASRLLMSHGGNVLTI. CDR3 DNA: TGTGCCAGCCGTCTTTTGATGTCGCACGGGGGCAACGTCCTGACTATC.

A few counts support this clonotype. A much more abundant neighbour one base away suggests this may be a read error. The DNA for the CDR3 is TGCAGCGTACGGACAGGAGCCTACGAGCAGTACTTC. Protein sequence: CSVRTGAYEQYF. The genes are TRBV29-1 and TRBJ2-7; 7 bases are shared with TRBD1. Germline values: CDR1 SQVTM, CDR2 ANQGSEA. This CDR3 is built from 12 residues. The J segment lost 2 bases and the V segment lost 6 bases, leaving 4 bases of the junction unmatched.

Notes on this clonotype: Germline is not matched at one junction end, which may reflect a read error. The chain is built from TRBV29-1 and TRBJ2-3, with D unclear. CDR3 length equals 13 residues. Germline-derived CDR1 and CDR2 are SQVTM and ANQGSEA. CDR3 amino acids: CSVLSATRDTQYF. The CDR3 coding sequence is TGCAGCGTTCTTTCTGCTACGAGAGATACACAGTATTTT.

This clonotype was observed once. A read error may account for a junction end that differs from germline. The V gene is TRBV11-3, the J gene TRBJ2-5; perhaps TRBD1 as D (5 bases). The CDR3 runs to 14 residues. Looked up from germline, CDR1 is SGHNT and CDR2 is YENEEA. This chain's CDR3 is CAGSIRLGLETQYF. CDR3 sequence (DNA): TGTGCCGGCAGCATACGACTGGGGCTGGAGACCCAGTACTTC.

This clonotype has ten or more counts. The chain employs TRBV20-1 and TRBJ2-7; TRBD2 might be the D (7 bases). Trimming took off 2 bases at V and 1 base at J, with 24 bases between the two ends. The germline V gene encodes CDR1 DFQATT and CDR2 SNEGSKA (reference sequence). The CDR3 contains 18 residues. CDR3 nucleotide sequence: TGCAGTGCTAGAAACTCAAAGGGGGGGGGGCTAAGGTCCTACGAGCAGTACTTC. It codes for CSARNSKGGGLRSYEQYF.

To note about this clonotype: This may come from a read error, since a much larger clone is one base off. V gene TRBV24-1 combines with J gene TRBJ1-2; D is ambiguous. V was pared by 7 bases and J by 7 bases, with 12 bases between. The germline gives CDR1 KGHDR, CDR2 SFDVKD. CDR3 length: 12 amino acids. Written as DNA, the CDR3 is TGTGCCACCAGGGGAGGGTTAGGTGGCTACACCTTC. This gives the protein CATRGGLGGYTF.

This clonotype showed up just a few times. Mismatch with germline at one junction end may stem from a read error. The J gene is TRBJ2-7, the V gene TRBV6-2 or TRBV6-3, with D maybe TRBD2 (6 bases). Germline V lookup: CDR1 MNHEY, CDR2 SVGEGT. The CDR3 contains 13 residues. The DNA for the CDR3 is TGTGTCAGCAGAACGGGACTCTCCTACGAGCAGTACTTC. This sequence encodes CVSRTGLSYEQYF.

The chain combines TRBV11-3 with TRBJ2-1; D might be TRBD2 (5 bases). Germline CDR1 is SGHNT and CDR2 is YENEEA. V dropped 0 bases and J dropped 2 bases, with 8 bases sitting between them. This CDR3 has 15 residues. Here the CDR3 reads CASSLDRGTYNEQFF. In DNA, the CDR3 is TGTGCCAGCAGCTTAGACAGAGGGACCTACAATGAGCAGTTCTTC. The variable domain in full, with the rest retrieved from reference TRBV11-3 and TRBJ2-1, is EAGVVQSPRYKIIEKKQPVAFWCNPISGHNTLYWYLQNLGQGPELLIRYENEEAVDDSQLPKDRFSAERLKGVDSTLKIQPAELGDSAVYLCASSLDRGTYNEQFFGPGTRLTVL.

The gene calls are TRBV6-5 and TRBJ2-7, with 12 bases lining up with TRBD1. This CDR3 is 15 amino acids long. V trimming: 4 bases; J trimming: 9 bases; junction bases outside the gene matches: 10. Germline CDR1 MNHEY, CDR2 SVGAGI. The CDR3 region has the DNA TGTGCCAGCAGTTTCGCCGGGACAGGGGGCCTCGGGCAGTACTTC. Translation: CASSFAGTGGLGQYF.

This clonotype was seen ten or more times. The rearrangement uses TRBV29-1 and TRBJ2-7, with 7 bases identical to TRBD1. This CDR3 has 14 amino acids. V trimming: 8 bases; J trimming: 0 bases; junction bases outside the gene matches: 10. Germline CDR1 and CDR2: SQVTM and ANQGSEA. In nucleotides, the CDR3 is TGCAGCTACCGATTGACAGGGAGCTCCTACGAGCAGTACTTC. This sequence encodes CSYRLTGSSYEQYF.

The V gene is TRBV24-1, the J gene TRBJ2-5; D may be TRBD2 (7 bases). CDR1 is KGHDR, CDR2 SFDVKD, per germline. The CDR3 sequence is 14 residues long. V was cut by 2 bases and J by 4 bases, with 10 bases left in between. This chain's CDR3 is CATSDSRGPETQYF. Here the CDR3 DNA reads TGTGCCACCAGTGATTCGCGGGGGCCAGAGACCCAGTACTTC.

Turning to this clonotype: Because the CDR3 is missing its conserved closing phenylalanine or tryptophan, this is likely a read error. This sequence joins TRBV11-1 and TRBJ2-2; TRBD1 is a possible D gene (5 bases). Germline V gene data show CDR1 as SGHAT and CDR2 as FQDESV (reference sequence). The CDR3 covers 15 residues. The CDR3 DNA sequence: TGTGCCAGCAGCTCGACGACAGCGAATACCGGGGAGCTGTTTCCT. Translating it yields CASSSTTANTGELFP.

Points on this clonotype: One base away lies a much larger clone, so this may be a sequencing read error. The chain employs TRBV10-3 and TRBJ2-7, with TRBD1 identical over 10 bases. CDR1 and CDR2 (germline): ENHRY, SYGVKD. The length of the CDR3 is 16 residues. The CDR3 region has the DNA TGTGCCTTCAGTGCGGTGGGGGGACAGGGGTCCTACGAGCAGTACTTC. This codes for CAFSAVGGQGSYEQYF.

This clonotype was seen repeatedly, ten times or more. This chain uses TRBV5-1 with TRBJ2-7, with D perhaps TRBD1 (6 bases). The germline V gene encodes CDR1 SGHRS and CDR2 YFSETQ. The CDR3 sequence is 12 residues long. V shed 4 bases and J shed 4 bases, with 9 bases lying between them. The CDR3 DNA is TGCGCCAGCAGCCCGGACAGTTACGAGCAGTACTTC. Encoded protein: CASSPDSYEQYF. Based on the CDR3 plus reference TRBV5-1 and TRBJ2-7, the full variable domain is KAGVTQTPRYLIKTRGQQVTLSCSPISGHRSVSWYQQTPGQGLQFLFEYFSETQRNKGNFPGRFSGRQFSNSRSEMNVSTLELGDSALYLCASSPDSYEQYFGPGTRLTVT.

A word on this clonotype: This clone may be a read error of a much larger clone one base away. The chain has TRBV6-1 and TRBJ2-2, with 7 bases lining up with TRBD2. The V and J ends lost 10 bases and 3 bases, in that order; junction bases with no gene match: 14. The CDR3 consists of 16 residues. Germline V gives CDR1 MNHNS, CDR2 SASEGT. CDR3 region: CATLRVRGVDTGELFF. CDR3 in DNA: TGTGCCACCCTCAGGGTCCGGGGGGTAGACACCGGGGAGCTGTTTTTT.